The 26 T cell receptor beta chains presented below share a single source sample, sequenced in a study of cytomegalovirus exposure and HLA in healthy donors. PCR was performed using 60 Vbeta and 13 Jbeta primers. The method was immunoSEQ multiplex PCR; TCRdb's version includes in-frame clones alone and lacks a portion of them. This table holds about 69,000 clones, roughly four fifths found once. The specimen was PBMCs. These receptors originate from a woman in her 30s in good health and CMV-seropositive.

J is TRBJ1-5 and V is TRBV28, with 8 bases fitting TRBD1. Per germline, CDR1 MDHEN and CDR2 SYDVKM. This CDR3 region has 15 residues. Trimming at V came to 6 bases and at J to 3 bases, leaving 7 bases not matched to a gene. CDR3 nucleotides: TGTGCCAGCAGGACAGGGGAGAACGACAATCAGCCCCAGCATTTT. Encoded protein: CASRTGENDNQPQHF.

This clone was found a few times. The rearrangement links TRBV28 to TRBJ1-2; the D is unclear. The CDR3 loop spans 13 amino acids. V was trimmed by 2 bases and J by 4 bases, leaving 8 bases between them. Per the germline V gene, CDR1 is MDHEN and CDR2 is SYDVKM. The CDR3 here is CASSLGRAYGYTF. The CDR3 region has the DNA TGTGCCAGCAGTTTAGGGAGGGCCTATGGCTACACCTTC.

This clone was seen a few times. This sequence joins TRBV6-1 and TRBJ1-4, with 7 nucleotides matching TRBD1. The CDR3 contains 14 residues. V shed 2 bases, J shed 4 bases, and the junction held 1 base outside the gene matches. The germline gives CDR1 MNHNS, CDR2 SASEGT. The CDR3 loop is CASSERGRNEKLFF. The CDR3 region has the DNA TGTGCCAGCAGTGAAAGGGGGCGTAATGAAAAACTGTTTTTT.

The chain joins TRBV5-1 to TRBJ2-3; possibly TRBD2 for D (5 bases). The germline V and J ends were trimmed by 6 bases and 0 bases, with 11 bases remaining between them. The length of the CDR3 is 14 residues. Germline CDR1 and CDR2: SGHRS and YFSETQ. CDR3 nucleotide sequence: TGCGCCAGCACTGAGGGCCCTAGCACAGATACGCAGTATTTT. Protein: CASTEGPSTDTQYF. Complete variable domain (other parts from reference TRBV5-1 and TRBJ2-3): KAGVTQTPRYLIKTRGQQVTLSCSPISGHRSVSWYQQTPGQGLQFLFEYFSETQRNKGNFPGRFSGRQFSNSRSEMNVSTLELGDSALYLCASTEGPSTDTQYFGPGTRLTVL.

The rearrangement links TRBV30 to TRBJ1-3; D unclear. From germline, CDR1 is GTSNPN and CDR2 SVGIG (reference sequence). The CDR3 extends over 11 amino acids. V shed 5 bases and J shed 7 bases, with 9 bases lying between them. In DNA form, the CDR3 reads TGTGCCTGGTCCATCGGTAACACCATATATTTT. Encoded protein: CAWSIGNTIYF.

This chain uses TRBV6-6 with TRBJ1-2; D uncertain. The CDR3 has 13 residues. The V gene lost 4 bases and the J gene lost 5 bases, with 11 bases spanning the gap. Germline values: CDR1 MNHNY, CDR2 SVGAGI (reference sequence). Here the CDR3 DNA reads TGTGCCAGCAGTTTGCCCGAGCGATATGGCTACACCTTC. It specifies CASSLPERYGYTF.

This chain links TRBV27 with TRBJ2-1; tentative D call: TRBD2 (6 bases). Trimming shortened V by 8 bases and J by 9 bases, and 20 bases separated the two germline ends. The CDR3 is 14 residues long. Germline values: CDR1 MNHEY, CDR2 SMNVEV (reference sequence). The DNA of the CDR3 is TGTGCCAGCGGTCTATTACTAGCTGACTCTGAGCAGTTCTTC. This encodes CASGLLLADSEQFF.

CDR3 coding DNA: TGCGCCAGCAGCCAGGGAGGACTAGCGGGAACCTACGAGCAGTACTTC. It yields the protein CASSQGGLAGTYEQYF. V and J are TRBV4-3 and TRBJ2-7, with 12 positions matching TRBD2. The ends lost 3 bases at V and 2 bases at J; junction bases unmatched: 5. The germline V gene encodes CDR1 LGHNA and CDR2 YSLEER. The CDR3 is 16 residues long.

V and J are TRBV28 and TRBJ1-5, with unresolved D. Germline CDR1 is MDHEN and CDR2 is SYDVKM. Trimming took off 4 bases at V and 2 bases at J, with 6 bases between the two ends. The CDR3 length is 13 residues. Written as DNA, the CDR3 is TGTGCCAGCAGTTACCCGGGCAATCAGCCCCAGCATTTT. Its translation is CASSYPGNQPQHF.

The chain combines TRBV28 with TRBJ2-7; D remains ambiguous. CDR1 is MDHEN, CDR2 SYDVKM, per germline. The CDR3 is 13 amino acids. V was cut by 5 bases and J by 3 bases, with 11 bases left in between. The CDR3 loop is CASSAYLDYEQYF. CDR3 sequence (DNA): TGTGCCAGCAGTGCCTATCTAGACTACGAGCAGTACTTC.

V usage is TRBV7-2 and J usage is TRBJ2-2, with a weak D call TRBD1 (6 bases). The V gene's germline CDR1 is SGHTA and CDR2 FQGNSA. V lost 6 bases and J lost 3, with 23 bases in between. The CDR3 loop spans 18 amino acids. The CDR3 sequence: CASRSRPYRALDTGELFF. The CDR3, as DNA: TGTGCCAGCAGGTCCCGACCCTACAGGGCTTTGGACACCGGGGAGCTGTTTTTT.

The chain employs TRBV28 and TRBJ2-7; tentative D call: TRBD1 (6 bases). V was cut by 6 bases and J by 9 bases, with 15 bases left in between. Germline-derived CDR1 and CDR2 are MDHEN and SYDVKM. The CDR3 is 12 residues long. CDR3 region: CASRATGQGQYF. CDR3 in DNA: TGTGCCAGCAGGGCTACAGGGCAGGGGCAGTACTTC.

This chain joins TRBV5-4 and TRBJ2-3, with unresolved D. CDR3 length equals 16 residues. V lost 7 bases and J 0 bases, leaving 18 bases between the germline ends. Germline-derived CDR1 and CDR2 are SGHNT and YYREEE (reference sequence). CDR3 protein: CASRSRPGDSTDTQYF. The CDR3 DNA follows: TGTGCCAGCCGCAGTAGGCCGGGTGATAGCACAGATACGCAGTATTTT.

CDR3 coding DNA: TGTGCCAGCAGCTTCGTGGGCCCCTCCACAGATACGCAGTATTTT. Residues: CASSFVGPSTDTQYF. The rearrangement links TRBV7-9 to TRBJ2-3, with unresolved D. The CDR3 runs 15 residues. V shed 3 bases and J shed 2 bases, with 12 bases lying between them. The V gene's germline CDR1 is SEHNR and CDR2 FQNEAQ (reference sequence).

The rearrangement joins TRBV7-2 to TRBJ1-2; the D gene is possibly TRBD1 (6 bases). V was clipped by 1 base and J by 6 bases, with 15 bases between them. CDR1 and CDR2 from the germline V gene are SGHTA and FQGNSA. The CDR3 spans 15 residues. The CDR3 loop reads CASSLEGGTRNGYTF. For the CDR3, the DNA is TGTGCCAGCAGCTTAGAGGGGGGGACGAGGAATGGCTACACCTTC.

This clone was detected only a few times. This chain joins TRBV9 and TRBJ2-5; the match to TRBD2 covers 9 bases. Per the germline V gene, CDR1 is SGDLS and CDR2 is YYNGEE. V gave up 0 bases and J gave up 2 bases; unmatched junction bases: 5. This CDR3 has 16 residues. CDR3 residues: CASSVEASGVQETQYF. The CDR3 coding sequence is TGTGCCAGCAGCGTAGAGGCTAGCGGGGTTCAAGAGACCCAGTACTTC.

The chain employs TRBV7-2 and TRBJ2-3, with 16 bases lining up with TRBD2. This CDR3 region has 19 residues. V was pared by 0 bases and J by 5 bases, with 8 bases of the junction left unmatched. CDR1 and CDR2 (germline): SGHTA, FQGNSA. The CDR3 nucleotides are TGTGCCAGCAGCTTAGCCCTGGGACTAGCGGGAGGGCCGGGAGATACGCAGTATTTT. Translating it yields CASSLALGLAGGPGDTQYF.

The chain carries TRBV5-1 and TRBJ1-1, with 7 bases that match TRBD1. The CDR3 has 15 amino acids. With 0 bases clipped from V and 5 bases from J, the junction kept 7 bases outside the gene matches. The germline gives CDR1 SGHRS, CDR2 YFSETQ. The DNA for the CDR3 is TGCGCCAGCAGCTTGGGGGACAGCCGTAAGACTGAAGCTTTCTTT. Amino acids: CASSLGDSRKTEAFF.

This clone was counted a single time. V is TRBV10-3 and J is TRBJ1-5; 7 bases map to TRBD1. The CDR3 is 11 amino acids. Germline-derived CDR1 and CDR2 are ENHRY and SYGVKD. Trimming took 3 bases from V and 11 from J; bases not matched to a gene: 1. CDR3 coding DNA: TGTGCCATCAGTGATCAGGGGGCCCAGCATTTT. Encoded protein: CAISDQGAQHF.

Here the CDR3 reads CASSLRTGGNEKLFF. The DNA of the CDR3 is TGCGCCAGCAGCTTGAGGACAGGGGGCAACGAAAAACTGTTTTTT. J is TRBJ1-4 and V is TRBV5-1; 11 bases match TRBD1. Germline V gives CDR1 SGHRS, CDR2 YFSETQ. CDR3 length: 15 amino acids. The J segment lost 8 bases and the V segment lost 1 base, leaving 4 bases of the junction unmatched.

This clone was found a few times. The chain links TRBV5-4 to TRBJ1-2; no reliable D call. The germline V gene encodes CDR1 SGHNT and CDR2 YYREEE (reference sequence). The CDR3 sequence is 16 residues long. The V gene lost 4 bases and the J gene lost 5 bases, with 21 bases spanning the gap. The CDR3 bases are TGTGCCAGCAGCCTGGGAGACCTACGGGGAAGGTATGGCTACACCTTC. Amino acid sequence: CASSLGDLRGRYGYTF.

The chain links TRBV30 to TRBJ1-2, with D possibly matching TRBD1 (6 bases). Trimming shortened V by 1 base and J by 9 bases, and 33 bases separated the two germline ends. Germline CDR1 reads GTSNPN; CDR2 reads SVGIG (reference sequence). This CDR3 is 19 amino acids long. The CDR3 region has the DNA TGTGCCTGGAGTGCCCAACCGGGACAACTACAGCCTATGCATGGGCGCTACACCTTC. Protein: CAWSAQPGQLQPMHGRYTF. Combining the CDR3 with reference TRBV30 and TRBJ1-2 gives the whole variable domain SQTIHQWPATLVQPVGSPLSLECTVEGTSNPNLYWYRQAAGRGLQLLFYSVGIGQISSEVPQNLSASRPQDRQFILSSKKLLLSDSGFYLCAWSAQPGQLQPMHGRYTFGSGTRLTVV.

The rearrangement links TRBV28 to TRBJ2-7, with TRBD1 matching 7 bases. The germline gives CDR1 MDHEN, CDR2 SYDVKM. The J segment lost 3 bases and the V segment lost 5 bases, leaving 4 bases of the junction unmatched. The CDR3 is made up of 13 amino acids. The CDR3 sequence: CASSQGVHYEQYF. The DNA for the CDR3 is TGTGCCAGCAGTCAGGGGGTCCACTACGAGCAGTACTTC.

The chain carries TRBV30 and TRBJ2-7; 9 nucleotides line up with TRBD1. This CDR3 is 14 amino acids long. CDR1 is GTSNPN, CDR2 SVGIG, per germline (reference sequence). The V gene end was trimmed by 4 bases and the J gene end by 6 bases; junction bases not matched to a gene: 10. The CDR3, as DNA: TGTGCCTGGAAGCTCGGACAGGGGACCGGCGAGCAGTACTTC. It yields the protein CAWKLGQGTGEQYF.

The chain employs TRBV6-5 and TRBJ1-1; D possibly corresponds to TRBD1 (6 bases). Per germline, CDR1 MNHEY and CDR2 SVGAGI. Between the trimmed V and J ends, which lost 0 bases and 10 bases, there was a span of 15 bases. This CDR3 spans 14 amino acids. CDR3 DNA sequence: TGTGCCAGCAGTTACTCGCCGGCAGGGGCCCCAGCTTTCTTT. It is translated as CASSYSPAGAPAFF.

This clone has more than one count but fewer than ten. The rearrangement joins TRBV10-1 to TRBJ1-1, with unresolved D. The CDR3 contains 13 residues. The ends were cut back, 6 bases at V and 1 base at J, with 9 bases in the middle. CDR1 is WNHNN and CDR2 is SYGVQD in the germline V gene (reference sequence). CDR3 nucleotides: TGCGCCAGCAGCGGTGGAGGGAACACTGAAGCTTTCTTT. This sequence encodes CASSGGGNTEAFF.